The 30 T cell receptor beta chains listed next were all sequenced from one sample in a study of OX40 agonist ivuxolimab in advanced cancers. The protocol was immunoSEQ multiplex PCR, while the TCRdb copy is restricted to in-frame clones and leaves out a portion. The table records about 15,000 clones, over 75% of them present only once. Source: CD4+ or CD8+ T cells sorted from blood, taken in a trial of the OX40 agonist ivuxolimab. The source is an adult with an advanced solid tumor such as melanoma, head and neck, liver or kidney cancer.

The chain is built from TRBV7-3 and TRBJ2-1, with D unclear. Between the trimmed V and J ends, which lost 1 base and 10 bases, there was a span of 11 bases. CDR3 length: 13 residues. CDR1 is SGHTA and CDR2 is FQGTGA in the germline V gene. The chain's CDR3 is CASSLNGKDEQFF. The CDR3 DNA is TGTGCCAGCAGCTTAAATGGAAAAGACGAGCAGTTCTTC.

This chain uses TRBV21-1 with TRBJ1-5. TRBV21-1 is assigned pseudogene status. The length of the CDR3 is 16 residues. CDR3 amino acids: CASSLKGGAGNQPQHF. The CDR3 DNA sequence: TGTGCCAGCAGCCTTAAAGGGGGGGCTGGAAATCAGCCCCAGCATTTT.

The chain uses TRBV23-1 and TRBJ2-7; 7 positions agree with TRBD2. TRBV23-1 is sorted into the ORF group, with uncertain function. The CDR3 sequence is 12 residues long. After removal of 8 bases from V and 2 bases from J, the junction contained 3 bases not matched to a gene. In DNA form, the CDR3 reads TGCGCCAGCCAAGCGGGGCCCTACGAGCAGTACTTC. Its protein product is CASQAGPYEQYF.

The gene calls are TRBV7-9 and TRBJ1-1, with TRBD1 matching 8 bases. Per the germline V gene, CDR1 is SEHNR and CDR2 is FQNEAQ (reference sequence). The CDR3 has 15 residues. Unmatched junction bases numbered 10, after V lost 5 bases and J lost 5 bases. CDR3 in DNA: TGTGCCAGCAGCATCGGACAGGGAGTTTTGACTGAAGCTTTCTTT. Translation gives CASSIGQGVLTEAFF. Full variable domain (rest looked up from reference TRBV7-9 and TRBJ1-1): DTGVSQNPRHKITKRGQNVTFRCDPISEHNRLYWYRQTLGQGPEFLTYFQNEAQLEKSRLLSDRFSAERPKGSFSTLEIQRTEQGDSAMYLCASSIGQGVLTEAFFGQGTRLTVV.

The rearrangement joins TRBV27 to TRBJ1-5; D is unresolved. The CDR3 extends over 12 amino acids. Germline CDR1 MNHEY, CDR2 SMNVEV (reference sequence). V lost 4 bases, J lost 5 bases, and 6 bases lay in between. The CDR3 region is CASSSLDQPQHF. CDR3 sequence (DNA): TGTGCCAGCAGTTCGTTAGATCAGCCCCAGCATTTT.

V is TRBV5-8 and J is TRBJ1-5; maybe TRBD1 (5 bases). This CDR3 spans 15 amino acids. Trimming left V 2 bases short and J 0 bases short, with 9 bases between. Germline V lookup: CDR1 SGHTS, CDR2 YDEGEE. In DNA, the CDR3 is TGTGCCAGCAGCTTCGGGACGGCTAGCAATCAGCCCCAGCATTTT. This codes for CASSFGTASNQPQHF.

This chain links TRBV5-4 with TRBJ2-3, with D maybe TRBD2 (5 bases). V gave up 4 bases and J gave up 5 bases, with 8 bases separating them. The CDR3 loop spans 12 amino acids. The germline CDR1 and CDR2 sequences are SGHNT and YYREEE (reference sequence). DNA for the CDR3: TGTGCCAGCAGCATAGGAGGAGATACGCAGTATTTT. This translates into CASSIGGDTQYF.

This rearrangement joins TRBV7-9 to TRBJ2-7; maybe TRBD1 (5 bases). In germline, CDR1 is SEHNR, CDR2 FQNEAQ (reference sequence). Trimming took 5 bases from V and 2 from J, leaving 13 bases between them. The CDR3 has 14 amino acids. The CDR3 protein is CASSPDRQPYEQYF. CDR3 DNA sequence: TGTGCCAGCAGCCCCGACCGACAGCCCTACGAGCAGTACTTC.

The CDR3 here is CASSLYGELFF. CDR3 sequence (DNA): TGTGCCAGCAGCTTATACGGGGAGCTGTTTTTT. This sequence joins TRBV7-2 and TRBJ2-2; D gene uncertain. There are 11 residues in the CDR3. V shed 2 bases and J shed 7 bases, with 2 bases lying between them. Germline CDR1 and CDR2: SGHTA and FQGNSA.

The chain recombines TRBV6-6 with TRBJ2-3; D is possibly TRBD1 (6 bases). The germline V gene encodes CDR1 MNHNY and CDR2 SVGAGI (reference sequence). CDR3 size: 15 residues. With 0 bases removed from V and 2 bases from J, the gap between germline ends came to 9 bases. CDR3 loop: CASSYSRTATDTQYF. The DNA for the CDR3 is TGTGCCAGCAGTTACTCGAGGACAGCCACAGATACGCAGTATTTT.

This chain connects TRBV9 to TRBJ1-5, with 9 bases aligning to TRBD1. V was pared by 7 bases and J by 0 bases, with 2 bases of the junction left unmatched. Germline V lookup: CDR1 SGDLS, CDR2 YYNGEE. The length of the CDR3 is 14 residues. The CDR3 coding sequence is TGTGCCAGCGGGACAGGGCTTAGCAATCAGCCCCAGCATTTT. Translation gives CASGTGLSNQPQHF.

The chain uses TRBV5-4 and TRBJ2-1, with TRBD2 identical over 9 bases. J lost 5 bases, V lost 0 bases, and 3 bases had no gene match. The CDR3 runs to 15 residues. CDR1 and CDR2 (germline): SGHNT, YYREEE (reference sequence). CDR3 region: CASSLVAGDHNEQFF. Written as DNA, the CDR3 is TGTGCCAGCAGCTTGGTAGCGGGGGACCACAATGAGCAGTTCTTC.

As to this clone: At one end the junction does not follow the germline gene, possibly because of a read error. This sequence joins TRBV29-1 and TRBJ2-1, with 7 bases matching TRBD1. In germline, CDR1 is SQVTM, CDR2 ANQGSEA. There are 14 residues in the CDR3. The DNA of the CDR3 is TGCAGCGTCGAAGACAGGGATCATTTCAATGAGCAGTTCTTC. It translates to CSVEDRDHFNEQFF.

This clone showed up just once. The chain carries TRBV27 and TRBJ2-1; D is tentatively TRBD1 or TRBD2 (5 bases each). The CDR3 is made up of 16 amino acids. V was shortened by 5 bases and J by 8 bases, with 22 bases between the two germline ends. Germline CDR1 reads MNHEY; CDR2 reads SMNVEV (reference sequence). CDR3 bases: TGTGCCAGCAGTCCTGATGGGGGTGGGGCTTACGATGAGCAGTTCTTC. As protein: CASSPDGGGAYDEQFF.

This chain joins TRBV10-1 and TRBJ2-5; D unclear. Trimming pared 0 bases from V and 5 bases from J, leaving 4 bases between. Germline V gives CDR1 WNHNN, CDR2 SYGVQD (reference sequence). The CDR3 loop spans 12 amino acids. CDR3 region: CASSESLETQYF. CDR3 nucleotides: TGCGCCAGCAGTGAGTCTTTGGAGACCCAGTACTTC.

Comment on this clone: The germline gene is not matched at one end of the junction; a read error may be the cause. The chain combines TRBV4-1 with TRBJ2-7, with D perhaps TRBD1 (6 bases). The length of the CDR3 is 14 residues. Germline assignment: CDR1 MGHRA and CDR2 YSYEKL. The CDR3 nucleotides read TGCGCCAGCAACCAAGAAAACAGGGCCTACGAGCAGTACTTC. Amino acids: CASNQENRAYEQYF.

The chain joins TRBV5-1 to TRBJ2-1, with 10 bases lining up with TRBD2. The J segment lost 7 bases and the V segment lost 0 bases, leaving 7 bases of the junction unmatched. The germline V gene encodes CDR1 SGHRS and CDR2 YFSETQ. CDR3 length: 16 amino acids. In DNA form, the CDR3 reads TGCGCCAGCAGCTTGGTGGATACTAGCGGGAAGAATGAGCAGTTCTTC. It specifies CASSLVDTSGKNEQFF.

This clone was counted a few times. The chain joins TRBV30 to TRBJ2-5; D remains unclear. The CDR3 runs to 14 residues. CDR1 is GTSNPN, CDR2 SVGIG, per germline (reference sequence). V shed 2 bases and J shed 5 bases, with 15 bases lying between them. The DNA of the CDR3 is TGTGCCTGGAGTCTCGGGTCCGCAGAGGAGACCCAGTACTTC. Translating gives CAWSLGSAEETQYF.

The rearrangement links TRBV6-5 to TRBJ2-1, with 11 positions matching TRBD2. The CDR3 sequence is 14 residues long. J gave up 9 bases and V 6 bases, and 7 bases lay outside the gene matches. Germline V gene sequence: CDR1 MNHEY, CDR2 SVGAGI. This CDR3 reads CASRVAGGQGEQFF. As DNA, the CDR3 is TGTGCCAGCAGGGTAGCGGGGGGGCAAGGTGAGCAGTTCTTC.

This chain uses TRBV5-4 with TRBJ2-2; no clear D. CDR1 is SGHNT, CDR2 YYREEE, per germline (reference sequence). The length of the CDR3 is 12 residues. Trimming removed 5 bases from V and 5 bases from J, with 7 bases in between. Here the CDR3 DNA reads TGTGCCAGCAGTTCGTCGACCGGGGAGCTGTTTTTT. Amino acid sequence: CASSSSTGELFF.

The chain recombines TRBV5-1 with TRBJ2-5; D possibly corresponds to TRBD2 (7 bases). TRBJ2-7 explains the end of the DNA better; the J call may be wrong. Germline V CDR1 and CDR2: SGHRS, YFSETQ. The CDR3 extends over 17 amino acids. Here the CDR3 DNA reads TGCGCCAGCAGCTTGGAGGGGCGGGGGCCTATTTTCAACGAGCAGTACTTC. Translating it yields CASSLEGRGPIFNEQYF.

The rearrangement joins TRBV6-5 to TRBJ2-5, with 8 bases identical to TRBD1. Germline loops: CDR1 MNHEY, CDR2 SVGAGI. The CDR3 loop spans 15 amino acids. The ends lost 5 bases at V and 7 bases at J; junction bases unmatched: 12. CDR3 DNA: TGTGCCAGCAGTCCCAGGGGGCTGATTCTCTCGACCCAGTACTTC. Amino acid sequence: CASSPRGLILSTQYF.

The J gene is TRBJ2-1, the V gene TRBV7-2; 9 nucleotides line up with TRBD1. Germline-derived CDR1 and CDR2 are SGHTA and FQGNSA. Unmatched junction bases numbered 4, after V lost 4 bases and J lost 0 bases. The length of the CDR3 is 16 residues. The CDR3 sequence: CASSSGQGSSYNEQFF. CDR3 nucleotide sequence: TGTGCCAGCAGCTCAGGACAGGGGAGCTCCTACAATGAGCAGTTCTTC.

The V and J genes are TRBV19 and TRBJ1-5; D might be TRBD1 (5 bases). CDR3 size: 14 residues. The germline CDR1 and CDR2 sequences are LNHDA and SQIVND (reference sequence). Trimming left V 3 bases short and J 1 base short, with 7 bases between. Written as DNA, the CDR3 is TGTGCCAGTAGTATTTGGGACAGCAATCAGCCCCAGCATTTT. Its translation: CASSIWDSNQPQHF.

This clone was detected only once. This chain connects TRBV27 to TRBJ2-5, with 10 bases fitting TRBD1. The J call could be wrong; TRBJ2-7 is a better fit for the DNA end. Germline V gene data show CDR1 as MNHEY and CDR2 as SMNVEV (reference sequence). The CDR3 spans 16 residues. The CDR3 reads CASSFLPGTGASEQYF. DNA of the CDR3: TGTGCCAGCAGTTTCCTACCCGGGACAGGGGCCTCCGAGCAGTACTTC.

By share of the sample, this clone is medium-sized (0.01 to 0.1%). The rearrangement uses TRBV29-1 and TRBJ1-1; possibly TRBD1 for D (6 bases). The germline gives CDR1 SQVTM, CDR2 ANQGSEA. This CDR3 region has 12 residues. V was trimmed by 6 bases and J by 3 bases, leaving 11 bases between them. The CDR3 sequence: CSVGASDTEAFF. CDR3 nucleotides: TGCAGCGTGGGGGCTTCGGACACTGAAGCTTTCTTT.

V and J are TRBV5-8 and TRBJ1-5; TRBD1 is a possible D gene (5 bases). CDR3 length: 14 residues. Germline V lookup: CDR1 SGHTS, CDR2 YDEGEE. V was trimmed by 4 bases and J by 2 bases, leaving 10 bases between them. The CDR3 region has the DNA TGTGCCAGCAGCCTTGACAGAGGCAATCAGCCCCAGCATTTT. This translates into CASSLDRGNQPQHF.

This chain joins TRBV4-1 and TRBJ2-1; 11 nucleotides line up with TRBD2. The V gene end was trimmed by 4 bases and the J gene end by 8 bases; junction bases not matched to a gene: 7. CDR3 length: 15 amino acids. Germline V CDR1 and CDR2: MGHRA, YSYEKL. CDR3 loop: CASSPNSGGAYEQFF. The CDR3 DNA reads TGCGCCAGCAGCCCTAATAGCGGGGGGGCGTATGAGCAGTTCTTC.

The CDR3 DNA is TGTGCCAGCAGCTTGGACAGGTCCTACGAGCAGTACTTC. This translates into CASSLDRSYEQYF. The chain is built from TRBV5-4 and TRBJ2-7; D perhaps matches TRBD1 (5 bases). CDR3 size: 13 residues. V lost 0 bases, J lost 1 base, and 5 bases lay in between. Germline V gives CDR1 SGHNT, CDR2 YYREEE (reference sequence).

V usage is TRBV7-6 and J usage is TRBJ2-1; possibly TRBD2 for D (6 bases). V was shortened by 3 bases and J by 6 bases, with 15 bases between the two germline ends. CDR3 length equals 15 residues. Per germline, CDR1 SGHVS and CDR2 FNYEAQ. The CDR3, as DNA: TGTGCCAGCAGCTTGGATCAGGGACTCTCCAATGAGCAGTTCTTC. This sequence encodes CASSLDQGLSNEQFF.